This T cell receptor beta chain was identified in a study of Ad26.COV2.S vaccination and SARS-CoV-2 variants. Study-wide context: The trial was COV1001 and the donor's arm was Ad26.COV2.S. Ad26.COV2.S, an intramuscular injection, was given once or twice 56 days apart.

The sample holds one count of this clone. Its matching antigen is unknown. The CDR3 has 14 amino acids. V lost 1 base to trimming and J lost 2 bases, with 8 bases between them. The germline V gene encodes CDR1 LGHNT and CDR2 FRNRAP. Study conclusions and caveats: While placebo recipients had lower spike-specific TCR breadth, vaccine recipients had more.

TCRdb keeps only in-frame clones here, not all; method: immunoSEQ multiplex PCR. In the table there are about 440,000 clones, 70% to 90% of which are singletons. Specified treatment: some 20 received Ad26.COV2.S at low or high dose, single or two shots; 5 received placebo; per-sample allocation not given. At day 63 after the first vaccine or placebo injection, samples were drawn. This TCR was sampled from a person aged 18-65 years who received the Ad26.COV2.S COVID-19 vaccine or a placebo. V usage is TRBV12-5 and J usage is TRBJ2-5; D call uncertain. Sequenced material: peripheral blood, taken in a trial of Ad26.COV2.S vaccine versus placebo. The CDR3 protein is CASGLGNRQETQYF. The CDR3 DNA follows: TGTGCTAGTGGTTTGGGGAACCGACAAGAGACCCAGTACTTC. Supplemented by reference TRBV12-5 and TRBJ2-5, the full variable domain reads DARVTQTPRHKVTEMGQEVTMRCQPILGHNTVFWYRQTMMQGLELLAYFRNRAPLDDSGMPKDRFSAEMPDATLATLKIQPSEPRDSAVYFCASGLGNRQETQYFGPGTRLLVL.